The 2 T cell receptor beta chains in this list originate from one sample, sequenced in a study of T cell changes during pregnancy in multiple sclerosis. Profiling relied on immunoSEQ multiplex PCR, and the TCRdb table lists in-frame clones only, not all of them. The sample has approximately 8,500 clones; about 90% are singletons. Sequenced material: CD8+ T cells from peripheral blood mononuclear cells, taken in the first trimester of pregnancy. The receptors come from a female donor in good health, enrolled as a control in a pregnancy study.

This chain joins TRBV30 and TRBJ1-2; perhaps TRBD1 as D (5 bases). The germline CDR1 and CDR2 sequences are GTSNPN and SVGIG (reference sequence). This CDR3 is built from 15 residues. V shed 1 base and J shed 1 base, with 13 bases lying between them. The CDR3 nucleotides are TGTGCCTGGAGTGAGACAGCTTTCCATAACTATGGCTACACCTTC. Protein product: CAWSETAFHNYGYTF.

The chain links TRBV28 to TRBJ1-1; D is uncertain. The CDR3 contains 14 residues. V gave up 5 bases and J gave up 0 bases, with 10 bases separating them. CDR1 and CDR2 (germline): MDHEN, SYDVKM. CDR3: CASSLRVLNTEAFF. The CDR3, as DNA: TGTGCCAGCAGTCTTCGGGTGTTGAACACTGAAGCTTTCTTT.